The 19 T cell receptor beta chains given below trace back to one sample, sequenced in a study of vaccination and CD4 T cells after COVID-19. Antigens of these TCRs are unknown. Treatment noted: approximately 10-day PBMC culture with coronavirus spike peptide pools or control peptides (ViraFEST assay). The Oncomine TCR Beta short-read assay was applied to DNA of cultured CD4+ T cells. TCRdb itself ran the PCR reads through MiXCR, one entry per CDR3 protein. The data show tens of thousands of distinct CDR3 sequences, 60% to 80% seen once. Source: CD4+ T cells from blood, cultured in vitro, taken after SARS-CoV-2 vaccination. These TCRs come from a human donor who received a COVID-19 vaccine.

Only one count was recorded for this clonotype. The chain links TRBV20-1 to TRBJ2-3, with 11 bases that match TRBD2. CDR1 is DFQATT and CDR2 is SNEGSKA in the germline V gene (reference sequence). V lost 1 base to trimming and J lost 3 bases; unmatched junction nucleotides: 12. The CDR3 spans 18 residues. For the CDR3, the DNA is TGCAGTGCTAGAGGGTCGGCTAGCGGGGGGCTAGGGACAGATACGCAGTATTTT. Translated, it gives CSARGSASGGLGTDTQYF.

The V and J genes are TRBV5-1 and TRBJ2-2, with 7 bases matching TRBD1. V lost 4 bases, J lost 6 bases, and 9 bases stayed unmatched. The CDR3 has 15 amino acids. Germline CDR1 is SGHRS and CDR2 is YFSETQ. The CDR3 nucleotides read TGCGCCAGCAGCCCGAGACAGGGAATGTCCGGGGAGCTGTTTTTT. The encoded protein is CASSPRQGMSGELFF.

The chain uses TRBV6-2 or TRBV6-3 and TRBJ2-3; 11 positions agree with TRBD1. Germline CDR1 and CDR2: MNHEY and SVGEGT. This CDR3 region has 17 residues. V lost 4 bases to trimming and J lost 3 bases; unmatched junction nucleotides: 9. As DNA, the CDR3 is TGTGCCAGCAGTTCCCATTGGACAGGGGGCGAAACAGATACGCAGTATTTT. It yields the protein CASSSHWTGGETDTQYF.

The gene calls are TRBV6-5 and TRBJ1-1; TRBD1 might be the D (5 bases). The germline V gene encodes CDR1 MNHEY and CDR2 SVGAGI. V lost 2 bases and J 4 bases, leaving 11 bases between the germline ends. This CDR3 spans 14 amino acids. The CDR3 is CASSYRGGGTEAFF. The DNA of the CDR3 is TGTGCCAGCAGTTACCGTGGGGGGGGCACTGAAGCTTTCTTT.

The chain joins TRBV6-1 to TRBJ1-3, with D possibly being TRBD1 (5 bases). Germline V lookup: CDR1 MNHNS, CDR2 SASEGT. The V end lost 3 bases, the J end lost 0 bases, and 12 bases lay between the germline ends. There are 16 residues in the CDR3. The CDR3 protein is CASSDKGRVSGNTIYF. The CDR3 DNA follows: TGTGCCAGCAGTGATAAAGGCAGGGTCTCTGGAAACACCATATATTTT.

The V call is TRBV11-2, the J call TRBJ1-1; 10 positions agree with TRBD1. CDR3 size: 18 residues. Germline values: CDR1 SGHAT, CDR2 FQNNGV. V trimming: 5 bases; J trimming: 1 base; junction bases outside the gene matches: 13. The CDR3 DNA follows: TGTGCCAGCAGCCTGCAAATGACAGGGGGCTCCAGGAACACTGAAGCTTTCTTT. Amino acid sequence: CASSLQMTGGSRNTEAFF.

The V call is TRBV7-9, the J call TRBJ1-3; D is unresolved. V gave up 7 bases and J gave up 4 bases, with 17 bases separating them. The germline CDR1 and CDR2 sequences are SEHNR and FQNEAQ (reference sequence). The CDR3 extends over 15 amino acids. CDR3 nucleotides: TGTGCCAGCATTTATACTGGCGGCGGGGGAAACACCATATATTTT. Its protein product is CASIYTGGGGNTIYF.

This clonotype was detected only a few times. This rearrangement joins TRBV20-1 to TRBJ1-1, with D perhaps TRBD1 (5 bases). V was cut by 3 bases and J by 8 bases, with 13 bases left in between. CDR3 length: 12 residues. Germline CDR1 DFQATT, CDR2 SNEGSKA (reference sequence). For the CDR3, the DNA is TGCAGTGCTAGTGTAAGCGGGACGGAAGCTTTCTTT. This codes for CSASVSGTEAFF.

J is TRBJ1-5 and V is TRBV6-1; possible D gene TRBD1, 6 bases. V gave up 3 bases and J gave up 7 bases, with 10 bases separating them. This CDR3 region has 13 residues. Germline loops: CDR1 MNHNS, CDR2 SASEGT. The CDR3 sequence: CASSDRGGQPQHF. As DNA, the CDR3 is TGTGCCAGCAGTGACCGAGGGGGGCAGCCCCAGCATTTT.

The gene calls are TRBV6-1 and TRBJ1-3; no reliable D call. The CDR3 totals 14 residues. Germline V gene sequence: CDR1 MNHNS, CDR2 SASEGT. Trimming took off 7 bases at V and 0 bases at J, with 10 bases between the two ends. CDR3 in amino acids: CASKGTNSGNTIYF. The CDR3 bases are TGTGCCAGCAAGGGAACAAACTCTGGAAACACCATATATTTT.

The CDR3 DNA reads as TGTGCCAGCAGTTACTCGGGAACAGCAAGCTCCTACAATGAGCAGTTCTTC. It is translated as CASSYSGTASSYNEQFF. V is TRBV6-5 and J is TRBJ2-1; D not resolved. V was clipped by 0 bases and J by 0 bases, with 12 bases between them. This CDR3 spans 17 amino acids. CDR1 MNHEY and CDR2 SVGAGI come from the germline V gene.

The chain uses TRBV20-1 and TRBJ2-5; D unclear. The CDR3 extends over 12 amino acids. The V end lost 6 bases, the J end lost 0 bases, and 8 bases lay between the germline ends. The germline V gene encodes CDR1 DFQATT and CDR2 SNEGSKA (reference sequence). CDR3 DNA sequence: TGCAGTGCCGATGGGGACCAAGAGACCCAGTACTTC. Encoded protein: CSADGDQETQYF.

The V call is TRBV19, the J call TRBJ2-2; 9 positions match TRBD1. CDR1 is LNHDA, CDR2 SQIVND, per germline (reference sequence). This CDR3 contains 16 residues. The V and J ends lost 4 bases and 5 bases, in that order; junction bases with no gene match: 8. Here the CDR3 reads CASSTPGQGETGELFF. The CDR3 DNA reads as TGTGCCAGTAGTACACCGGGACAGGGAGAGACCGGGGAGCTGTTTTTT.

The chain employs TRBV21-1 and TRBJ1-5. TRBV21-1 is a pseudogene. The CDR3 sequence is 17 residues long. The CDR3 spells CASSKAGGTYSNQPQHF. CDR3 nucleotides: TGTGCCAGCAGCAAAGCCGGCGGAACCTATAGCAATCAGCCCCAGCATTTT.

The chain uses TRBV20-1 and TRBJ2-3, with 12 bases that match TRBD1. CDR1 is DFQATT, CDR2 SNEGSKA, per germline (reference sequence). There are 17 residues in the CDR3. The J segment lost 1 base and the V segment lost 5 bases, leaving 10 bases of the junction unmatched. The DNA of the CDR3 is TGCAGTGCTCGGGACAGGGGGCGGTTTATCGGCACAGATACGCAGTATTTT. Translation gives CSARDRGRFIGTDTQYF.

The chain couples TRBV25-1 to TRBJ1-6; 8 positions match TRBD1. Germline trimming cut 5 bases from V and 7 bases from J; bases unmatched to any gene: 4. CDR3 length equals 14 residues. The germline V gene encodes CDR1 MGHDK and CDR2 SYGVNS. The CDR3 sequence: CASSYRGINSPLHF. The CDR3 DNA reads TGTGCCAGCAGTTACAGGGGGATAAATTCACCCCTCCACTTT.

The chain carries TRBV6-1 and TRBJ1-2, with a weak D call TRBD1 (6 bases). This CDR3 is built from 13 residues. The germline V gene has CDR1 MNHNS and CDR2 SASEGT. V dropped 2 bases and J dropped 9 bases, with 13 bases sitting between them. This CDR3 reads CASSEQGSLSYTF. In DNA form, the CDR3 reads TGTGCCAGCAGTGAACAGGGGTCGCTTAGCTACACCTTC.

V usage is TRBV7-2 and J usage is TRBJ2-2; tentative D call: TRBD1 (6 bases). CDR1 is SGHTA, CDR2 FQGNSA, per germline. The CDR3 length is 14 residues. V was pared by 1 base and J by 5 bases, with 8 bases between. CDR3 sequence: CASSLGRGTGELFF. The CDR3, as DNA: TGTGCCAGCAGCTTAGGCAGGGGTACCGGGGAGCTGTTTTTT. Supplemented by reference TRBV7-2 and TRBJ2-2, the full variable domain reads GAGVSQSPSNKVTEKGKDVELRCDPISGHTALYWYRQSLGQGLEFLIYFQGNSAPDKSGLPSDRFSAERTGGSVSTLTIQRTQQEDSAVYLCASSLGRGTGELFFGEGSRLTVL.

The J gene is TRBJ1-5, the V gene TRBV20-1, with D possibly matching TRBD1 (6 bases). V dropped 0 bases and J dropped 6 bases, with 27 bases sitting between them. The CDR3 is made up of 19 amino acids. CDR1 is DFQATT, CDR2 SNEGSKA, per germline (reference sequence). The CDR3 region has the DNA TGCAGTGCTAGAGATAGACTTCGGGTTCCCAGGGGCGGAGGTCAGCCCCAGCATTTT. Its protein product is CSARDRLRVPRGGGQPQHF.